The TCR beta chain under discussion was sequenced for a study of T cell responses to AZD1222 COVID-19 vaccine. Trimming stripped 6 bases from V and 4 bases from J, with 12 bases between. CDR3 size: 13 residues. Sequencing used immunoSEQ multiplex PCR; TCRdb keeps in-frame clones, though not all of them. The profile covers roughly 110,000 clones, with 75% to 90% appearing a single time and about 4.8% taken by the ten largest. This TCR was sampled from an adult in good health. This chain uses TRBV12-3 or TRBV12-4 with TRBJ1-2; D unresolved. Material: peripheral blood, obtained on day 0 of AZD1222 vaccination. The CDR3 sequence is CASRSQAGYGYTF. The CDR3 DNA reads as TGTGCCAGCAGGTCGCAAGCCGGCTATGGCTACACCTTC.